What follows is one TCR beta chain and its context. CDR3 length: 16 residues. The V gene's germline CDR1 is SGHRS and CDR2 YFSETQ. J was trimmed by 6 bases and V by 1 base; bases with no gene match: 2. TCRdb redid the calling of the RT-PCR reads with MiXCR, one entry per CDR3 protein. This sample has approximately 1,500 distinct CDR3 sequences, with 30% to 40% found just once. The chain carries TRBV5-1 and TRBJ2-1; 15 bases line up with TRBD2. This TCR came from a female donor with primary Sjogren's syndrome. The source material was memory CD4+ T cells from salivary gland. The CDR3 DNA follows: TGCGCCAGCAGCTTGAGGACTAGCGGGGGGGCCAATGAGCAGTTCTTC. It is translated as CASSLRTSGGANEQFF.